What follows is one T cell receptor beta chain and its context. As yet, its antigen is unknown. Trimming took 5 bases from V and 0 from J, leaving 14 bases between them. This CDR3 region has 16 residues. CDR1 is SGHTA, CDR2 FQGNSA, per germline. This record comes from a study of beta chain features in type 1 diabetes. General study findings and limits: Moderate yet significant TCRB CDR3 shortening was seen in Type 1 diabetes patients in all four CD4+ subsets.

The isolated RNA, all of it, was reverse transcribed, so expressed TCRB transcripts were what got sequenced. Clones were sequenced by immunoSEQ multiplex PCR, and TCRdb holds only the in-frame ones, with some missing. Of hundreds of thousands of clones listed, 13% are singletons. This TCR came from a man aged 18 to 29 with type 1 diabetes. The sequencing input was naive CD4+ T cells from blood. This chain links TRBV7-2 with TRBJ2-1, with a weak D call TRBD2 (5 bases). As DNA, the CDR3 is TGTGCCAGCAGCCCCTGGACTGGTAGCTCCTACAATGAGCAGTTCTTC. It specifies CASSPWTGSSYNEQFF.